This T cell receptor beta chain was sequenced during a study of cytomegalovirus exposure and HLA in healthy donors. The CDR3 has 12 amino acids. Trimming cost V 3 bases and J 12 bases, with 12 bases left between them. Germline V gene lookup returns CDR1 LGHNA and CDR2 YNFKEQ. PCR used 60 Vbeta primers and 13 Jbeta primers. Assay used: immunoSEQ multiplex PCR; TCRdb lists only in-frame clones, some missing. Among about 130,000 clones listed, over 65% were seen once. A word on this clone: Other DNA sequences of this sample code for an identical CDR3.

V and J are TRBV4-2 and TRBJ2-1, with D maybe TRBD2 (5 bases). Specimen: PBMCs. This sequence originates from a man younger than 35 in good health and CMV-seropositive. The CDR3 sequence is CASSHGPSGQFF. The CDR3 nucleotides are TGTGCCAGCAGCCACGGGCCAAGCGGGCAGTTCTTC.